The 27 T cell receptor beta chains in this list originate from one sample, sequenced in a study of blood T cell repertoires in COVID-19. Sequenced by immunoSEQ multiplex PCR; TCRdb stores in-frame clones only, minus some. This table has about 120,000 clones, more than 75% appearing once. Input material: peripheral blood. The origin of the receptors is a man between 50 and 59 years old with acute or convalescent COVID-19.

The chain recombines TRBV6-1 with TRBJ2-7; 11 nucleotides align to TRBD2. The J segment lost 2 bases and the V segment lost 2 bases, leaving 5 bases of the junction unmatched. The germline V gene has CDR1 MNHNS and CDR2 SASEGT. This CDR3 has 16 amino acids. The CDR3, as DNA: TGTGCCAGCAGTGAAATTAGCGGGAGGGCCCCCTACGAGCAGTACTTC. Translated, it gives CASSEISGRAPYEQYF.

The chain links TRBV27 to TRBJ2-1; 7 bases map to TRBD1. Germline loops: CDR1 MNHEY, CDR2 SMNVEV (reference sequence). This CDR3 spans 15 amino acids. Unmatched junction bases numbered 10, after V lost 5 bases and J lost 6 bases. This CDR3 reads CASSPYRGGPNEQFF. The CDR3 nucleotides are TGTGCCAGCAGTCCCTACAGGGGTGGTCCCAATGAGCAGTTCTTC.

V usage is TRBV18 and J usage is TRBJ2-5, with a weak D call TRBD2 (6 bases). This CDR3 spans 17 amino acids. The V and J ends lost 0 bases and 4 bases respectively, with 18 bases between them. Germline loops: CDR1 KGHSH, CDR2 LQKENI. The DNA of the CDR3 is TGTGCCAGCTCACCACCTGTCGGGAAAGGGACTGGAGAGACCCAGTACTTC. Encoded protein: CASSPPVGKGTGETQYF.

The V and J genes are TRBV12-3 or TRBV12-4 and TRBJ1-2; possibly TRBD1 for D (5 bases). Trimming pared 4 bases from V and 4 bases from J, leaving 7 bases between. The CDR3 has 12 residues. The CDR3, as DNA: TGTGCCAGCAGTTCGACAGTCTATGGCTACACCTTC. It encodes CASSSTVYGYTF.

The CDR3 protein is CASSIGQGLQLFF. The CDR3 DNA reads TGTGCCAGTAGTATCGGGCAGGGATTACAACTGTTTTTT. The chain employs TRBV19 and TRBJ1-4; possibly TRBD1 for D (5 bases). Trimming stripped 3 bases from V and 12 bases from J, with 14 bases between. This CDR3 contains 13 residues. Germline CDR1 reads LNHDA; CDR2 reads SQIVND (reference sequence).

This clone came up once. The V gene is TRBV18, the J gene TRBJ1-2; D is perhaps TRBD1 (5 bases). The CDR3 is 13 residues long. From germline, CDR1 is KGHSH and CDR2 LQKENI. V lost 3 bases and J lost 1, with 6 bases in between. CDR3 amino acids: CASSPGLNYGYTF. CDR3 DNA sequence: TGTGCCAGCTCACCGGGACTTAACTATGGCTACACCTTC.

This clone was recorded once. J is TRBJ1-1 and V is TRBV15; D might be TRBD1 (5 bases). The CDR3 is 13 residues long. V was shortened by 1 base and J by 6 bases, with 9 bases between the two germline ends. Germline V gene data show CDR1 as LNHNV and CDR2 as YYDKDF (reference sequence). The CDR3 here is CATSRGGGAEAFF. The CDR3 DNA sequence: TGTGCCACCAGCAGAGGGGGGGGAGCTGAAGCTTTCTTT.

The chain uses TRBV12-3 or TRBV12-4 and TRBJ1-2; D uncertain. The ends were cut back, 4 bases at V and 6 bases at J, with 12 bases in the middle. The CDR3 runs to 13 residues. CDR3 loop: CASSYAVEDGYTF. For the CDR3, the DNA is TGTGCCAGCAGTTACGCGGTCGAAGATGGCTACACCTTC.

The genes are TRBV3-1 (or the pseudogene TRBV3-2) and TRBJ2-1; 9 nucleotides line up with TRBD2. From germline, CDR1 is LGHDT and CDR2 YNNKEL (reference sequence). This CDR3 is built from 15 residues. V was clipped by 1 base and J by 6 bases; unmatched bases: 4. The CDR3 coding sequence is TGTGCCAGCAGCCAAGCGGTAGCGGGAGTCAATGAGCAGTTCTTC. Protein sequence: CASSQAVAGVNEQFF.

The CDR3 sequence: CASSPYQGMLKKLFF. Written as DNA, the CDR3 is TGTGCCAGCAGCCCTTATCAGGGGATGTTGAAAAAACTGTTTTTT. The chain combines TRBV3-1 (or the pseudogene TRBV3-2) with TRBJ1-4, with a weak D call TRBD1 (6 bases). The CDR3 has 15 amino acids. Trimming stripped 4 bases from V and 9 bases from J, with 18 bases between. Germline CDR1 and CDR2: LGHDT and YNNKEL (reference sequence).

V usage is TRBV6-5 and J usage is TRBJ2-7; D might be TRBD1 (6 bases). CDR1 is MNHEY, CDR2 SVGAGI, per germline. CDR3 size: 14 residues. V was clipped by 6 bases and J by 5 bases, with 17 bases between them. The CDR3 sequence: CASRPTGKRDEQYF. In DNA, the CDR3 is TGTGCCAGCAGACCTACAGGGAAACGCGACGAGCAGTACTTC.

This sequence joins TRBV28 and TRBJ2-1, with no clear D. Germline CDR1 and CDR2: MDHEN and SYDVKM. This CDR3 has 11 amino acids. The V end lost 6 bases, the J end lost 7 bases, and 7 bases lay between the germline ends. The CDR3 reads CASSSRNEQFF. The CDR3 DNA reads as TGTGCCAGCAGCTCGCGAAATGAGCAGTTCTTC.

This clone was observed a handful of times. The identical CDR3 is also encoded by other nucleotide sequences in the sample. The rearrangement uses TRBV10-1 and TRBJ1-5; D possibly corresponds to TRBD1 (5 bases). The germline V and J ends were trimmed by 3 bases and 7 bases, with 7 bases remaining between them. The CDR3 covers 12 residues. Germline V CDR1 and CDR2: WNHNN, SYGVQD (reference sequence). The chain's CDR3 is CASSDGGQPQHF. The CDR3 coding sequence is TGCGCCAGCAGTGACGGGGGACAGCCCCAGCATTTT.

This chain links TRBV7-9 with TRBJ1-5; 8 nucleotides match TRBD1. Germline-derived CDR1 and CDR2 are SEHNR and FQNEAQ (reference sequence). V shed 3 bases, J shed 1 base, and the junction held 2 bases outside the gene matches. This CDR3 has 15 amino acids. CDR3 region: CASSFGQGSNQPQHF. The CDR3 nucleotides are TGTGCCAGCAGCTTCGGACAGGGAAGCAATCAGCCCCAGCATTTT.

V is TRBV6-5 and J is TRBJ1-6, with no clear D. The CDR3 runs 14 residues. Looked up from germline, CDR1 is MNHEY and CDR2 is SVGAGI. V lost 5 bases and J 9 bases, leaving 14 bases between the germline ends. The CDR3 reads CASSRGLSGSPLHF. DNA for the CDR3: TGTGCCAGCAGTCGGGGTCTCAGCGGTTCACCCCTCCACTTT.

V usage is TRBV18 and J usage is TRBJ2-1, with D possibly matching TRBD2 (6 bases). This CDR3 region has 13 residues. Germline lookup yields CDR1 KGHSH and CDR2 LQKENI. This CDR3 reads CMTRESQDNEQFF. The CDR3 coding sequence is TGTATGACTCGGGAGAGCCAGGACAATGAGCAGTTCTTC.

The chain joins TRBV25-1 to TRBJ2-2; a weak D match, TRBD2 (5 bases). The CDR3 totals 15 residues. The germline V and J ends were trimmed by 8 bases and 3 bases, with 16 bases remaining between them. CDR1 is MGHDK and CDR2 is SYGVNS in the germline V gene. Here the CDR3 reads CASSLISGDTGELFF. The CDR3, as DNA: TGTGCCAGCTCTCTTATCAGCGGAGACACCGGGGAGCTGTTTTTT.

This chain uses TRBV19 with TRBJ2-7; 9 bases map to TRBD1. CDR1 and CDR2 (germline): LNHDA, SQIVND (reference sequence). The CDR3 covers 15 residues. V shed 3 bases and J 6 bases; nucleotides not matched to a gene: 9. DNA for the CDR3: TGTGCCAGTAGTATTCTCGGGTCGGGACAGGGCGAGCAGTACTTC. Its translation: CASSILGSGQGEQYF.

This rearrangement joins TRBV7-8 to TRBJ2-1; perhaps TRBD2 as D (6 bases). Germline V gene lookup returns CDR1 SGHVS and CDR2 FQNEAQ. V was trimmed by 4 bases and J by 3 bases, leaving 13 bases between them. There are 15 residues in the CDR3. CDR3 region: CASSSGLALYNEQFF. CDR3 sequence (DNA): TGTGCCAGCAGCTCGGGACTGGCGCTCTACAATGAGCAGTTCTTC. Complete variable domain (other parts from reference TRBV7-8 and TRBJ2-1): GAGVSQSPRYKVAKRGQDVALRCDPISGHVSLFWYQQALGQGPEFLTYFQNEAQLDKSGLPSDRFFAERPEGSVSTLKIQRTQQEDSAVYLCASSSGLALYNEQFFGPGTRLTVL.

This chain joins TRBV9 and TRBJ1-1; 7 bases are shared with TRBD1. This CDR3 is 15 amino acids long. Germline V gene sequence: CDR1 SGDLS, CDR2 YYNGEE. J was trimmed by 3 bases and V by 3 bases; bases with no gene match: 8. The CDR3 nucleotides are TGTGCCAGCAGCGCCTTGACAGGGCTGGACACTGAAGCTTTCTTT. Amino acids: CASSALTGLDTEAFF.

This clone occurred once. This chain connects TRBV19 to TRBJ2-1, with 8 bases identical to TRBD1. The CDR3 is 16 amino acids. The V gene end was trimmed by 4 bases and the J gene end by 0 bases; junction bases not matched to a gene: 5. Germline V CDR1 and CDR2: LNHDA, SQIVND (reference sequence). The CDR3 spells CASSTDRGFSYNEQFF. The CDR3 DNA is TGTGCCAGTAGTACCGACAGGGGATTCTCCTACAATGAGCAGTTCTTC. The complete variable domain, with remaining parts taken from reference TRBV19 and TRBJ2-1, reads DGGITQSPKYLFRKEGQNVTLSCEQNLNHDAMYWYRQDPGQGLRLIYYSQIVNDFQKGDIAEGYSVSREKKESFPLTVTSAQKNPTAFYLCASSTDRGFSYNEQFFGPGTRLTVL.

The rearrangement joins TRBV6-6 to TRBJ1-4, with D perhaps matching TRBD1 (6 bases). The germline V gene encodes CDR1 MNHNY and CDR2 SVGAGI (reference sequence). The length of the CDR3 is 14 residues. The V and J ends lost 2 bases and 8 bases respectively, with 12 bases between them. The CDR3 DNA follows: TGTGCCAGCAGTTACAGGGGGGGCTGGGAAAAACTGTTTTTT. This gives the protein CASSYRGGWEKLFF.

The chain uses TRBV6-6 and TRBJ1-5, with no clear D. CDR3 length: 13 residues. Germline V gene data show CDR1 as MNHNY and CDR2 as SVGAGI (reference sequence). V was clipped by 4 bases and J by 6 bases, with 10 bases between them. The chain's CDR3 is CASSSRGGQPQHF. DNA for the CDR3: TGTGCCAGCAGTTCTCGGGGTGGTCAGCCCCAGCATTTT.

The chain recombines TRBV27 with TRBJ2-1, with 7 positions matching TRBD1. The CDR3 extends over 16 amino acids. V dropped 6 bases and J dropped 1; count of bases not matched to a gene: 9. Germline V lookup: CDR1 MNHEY, CDR2 SMNVEV (reference sequence). CDR3: CASSYTPGQSYNEQFF. In DNA, the CDR3 is TGTGCCAGCAGCTACACTCCGGGACAGTCCTACAATGAGCAGTTCTTC.

The chain recombines TRBV27 with TRBJ2-1; no definite D call. Germline CDR1 MNHEY, CDR2 SMNVEV (reference sequence). Deletions cut 3 bases from V and 6 bases from J, with 6 bases between. The length of the CDR3 is 12 residues. As DNA, the CDR3 is TGTGCCAGCAGTTTGAGTGGCAATGAGCAGTTCTTC. Encoded protein: CASSLSGNEQFF.

This chain uses TRBV24-1 with TRBJ2-7; 8 positions agree with TRBD1. V shed 3 bases and J 4 bases; nucleotides not matched to a gene: 7. This CDR3 has 15 residues. The V gene's germline CDR1 is KGHDR and CDR2 SFDVKD. The CDR3, as DNA: TGTGCCACCAGTGATCCCGCGACAGGGGAATACGAGCAGTACTTC. It yields the protein CATSDPATGEYEQYF.

The DNA of the CDR3 is TGTGCCAGCAGTTTATCATACAATGAGCAGTTCTTC. Translation gives CASSLSYNEQFF. The chain links TRBV28 to TRBJ2-1; no clear D gene. Per germline, CDR1 MDHEN and CDR2 SYDVKM. This CDR3 has 12 residues. V gave up 1 base and J gave up 4 bases, with 2 bases separating them.